This TCR beta chain was captured in a study of shared clonotypes between healthy human individuals. This CDR3 contains 12 residues. V lost 2 bases and J 9 bases, leaving 8 bases between the germline ends. Germline lookup yields CDR1 MDHEN and CDR2 SYDVKM. This clone was recorded once. The data were produced by immunoSEQ multiplex PCR, yet TCRdb's version contains in-frame clones alone and is incomplete. The sample yields millions of clones, roughly 94% seen once. Sequencing used naive CD4+ T cells sorted from blood. As to subset: CD45RA+ positively selected. The chain is built from TRBV28 and TRBJ2-4; no clear D gene. This TCR derives from a man aged 18 to 30 in good health. The CDR3 nucleotides read TGTGCCAGCAGTTTACAGTTTAGCATTCAGTACTTC. Encoded protein: CASSLQFSIQYF.